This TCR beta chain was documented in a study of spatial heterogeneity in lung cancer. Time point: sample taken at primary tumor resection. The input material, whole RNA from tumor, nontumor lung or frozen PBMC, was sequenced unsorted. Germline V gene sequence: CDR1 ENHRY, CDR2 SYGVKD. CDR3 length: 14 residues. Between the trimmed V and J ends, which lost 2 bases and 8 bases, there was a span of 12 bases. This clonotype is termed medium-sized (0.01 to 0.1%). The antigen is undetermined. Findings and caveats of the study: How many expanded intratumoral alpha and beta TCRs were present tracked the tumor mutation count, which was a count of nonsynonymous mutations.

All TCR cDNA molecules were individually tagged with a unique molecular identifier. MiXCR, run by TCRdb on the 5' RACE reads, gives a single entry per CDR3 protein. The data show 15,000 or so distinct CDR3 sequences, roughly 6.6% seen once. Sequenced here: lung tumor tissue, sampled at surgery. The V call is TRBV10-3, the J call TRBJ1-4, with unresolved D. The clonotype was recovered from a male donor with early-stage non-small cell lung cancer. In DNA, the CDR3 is TGTGCCATCAGTGAGGATGTTAGGGAGGAAAAACTGTTTTTT. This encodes CAISEDVREEKLFF.